Given below is one T cell receptor beta chain in context. The antigen is undetermined. The CDR3 loop spans 15 amino acids. The V gene end was trimmed by 4 bases and the J gene end by 7 bases; junction bases not matched to a gene: 15. In germline, CDR1 is SQVTM, CDR2 ANQGSEA. Libraries were prepared by immunoSEQ multiplex PCR; TCRdb keeps only in-frame clonotypes and omits some of them. This table holds fewer than 90,000 clones, 90% to 95% found once. The record originates from a study of T cell responses to AZD1222 COVID-19 vaccine. Study-level results: It was only after the peak T cell response that any repertoires were sampled.

The V call is TRBV29-1, the J call TRBJ1-1, with TRBD1 matching over 7 bases. Specimen: peripheral blood, collected 28 days after the second AZD1222 dose. The TCR was taken from an adult who received the AZD1222 COVID-19 vaccine. The CDR3 protein is CSVGGAVDRAGEAFF. The DNA for the CDR3 is TGCAGCGTTGGTGGTGCGGTCGACAGGGCTGGTGAAGCTTTCTTT. Full variable domain (outside the CDR3, taken from reference TRBV29-1 and TRBJ1-1): SAVISQKPSRDICQRGTSLTIQCQVDSQVTMMFWYRQQPGQSLTLIATANQGSEATYESGFVIDKFPISRPNLTFSTLTVSNMSPEDSSIYLCSVGGAVDRAGEAFFGQGTRLTVV.